This T cell receptor beta chain originates from a study of T cells in tumors and immune-related adverse events (dated by TCRdb to about 2021). As encoded in the germline V gene (reference sequence), CDR1 is WNHNN while CDR2 is SYGVQD. The CDR3, from cysteine to phenylalanine, totals 14 residues. The only DNA kept is the CDR3, 42 bases in frame from the first base. V drops 5 bases and J drops 7 bases, leaving 18 bases in between. The TCR beta locus was amplified and sequenced using the immunoSEQ assay, from which bulk TCR Vbeta CDR3 data were obtained. The authors' analysis ran thus. CDR3s were excluded if they were non-productive, were shorter than 7 amino acids, or did not start with C or end with F/W. Only specimens with at least 1000 reads were analysed, and clonotypes were defined at the amino acid level. Clonality was calculated as 1 minus Pielou's evenness. To equalize library sizes, abundance-weighted random subsampling with replacement was performed and repeated 100 times so that 95% confidence intervals could be reported. The Morisita overlap index was used to quantify repertoire overlap, and for each specimen the top 40 clones were checked for overlap with the irAE. TCRdb took this table from immuneACCESS and kept in-frame rearrangements with V and J called. Such tables lack part of the clones; where checked against another copy, unresolved V genes explain under half of the gap, and the rest is unexplained. The V and J calls and clone size come from that table; D and trimming were worked out from the DNA. The sample table lists roughly 10,000 clones, 80% to 95% of them with a count of one. Together, the top ten hold 1.4% to 1.5% of the sample.

Explained via the paper, the treatment or condition label denotes: nivolumab (PD-1 blockade) given before sampling. The DNeasy Blood and Tissue Kit was used to extract DNA from formalin-fixed paraffin-embedded specimens. A remark on this clone: This receptor's antigen is unknown. No much larger clonotype is one base removed from it; base qualities were not supplied.

The sequencing used lymph node tissue, collected from a patient treated with anti-PD-1 therapy. The sequence is built from TRBV10-1 and TRBJ2-7; the D gene identity is not certain. The sequence derives from a female donor with metastatic renal cell carcinoma. The CDR3 corresponds to CASSPGPVLIEQYF. The nucleotide sequence is TGCGCCAGCAGTCCCGGGCCAGTTCTAATAGAGCAGTACTTC.